This T cell receptor beta chain was recovered during a study of blood T cell repertoires in COVID-19. Across the whole study: COVID-19 samples, acute and convalescent, were from the United States, Italy and Spain. PBMCs, B-cell-depleted T cells, or T cells were the source of the cDNA or gDNA that made up the material.

In the source study's methods: Nucleated cell number was recorded as an estimate derived from reference gene primer amplification. Sequencing used immunoSEQ multiplex PCR; TCRdb keeps in-frame clones, though not all of them. Clone size and V and J calls were adopted from that table, with D and trimming inferred from the DNA. The repertoire holds 65,000 to 75,000 clones, with approximately 78% as singletons. Germline-derived CDR1 and CDR2 are LGHDT and YNNKEL (reference sequence). Trimming removed 0 bases at V and 2 bases at J, with 10 bases between. CDR3 length equals 15 residues. This clonotype was sampled from an elderly woman with acute or convalescent COVID-19. The rearrangement joins TRBV3-1 (or the pseudogene TRBV3-2) to TRBJ1-2; D is unclear. What was sequenced was peripheral blood. The CDR3 DNA is TGTGCCAGCAGCCAAGATGTCGGGGAAAACTATGGCTACACCTTC. Translated, it gives CASSQDVGENYGYTF.